This passage covers 21 T cell receptor beta chains from one sample sequenced in a study of response to subunit inactivated influenza vaccine. Each CDR3 protein is one row after TCRdb ran MiXCR on the RT-PCR reads. The table shows a few hundred thousand distinct CDR3 sequences, with about 11% occurring only once. The sample was also linked to a second study, of T cells expressing NK-cell markers. That paper states: With UMIs, 5'RACE template switching was used to make TCR beta cDNA.

Material: PBMCs from blood, obtained on the day of vaccination. These receptors all stem from a middle-aged man who received an inactivated influenza vaccine.

The gene calls are TRBV4-3 and TRBJ1-1; D ambiguous. The CDR3 is made up of 15 amino acids. Germline values: CDR1 LGHNA, CDR2 YSLEER. V lost 0 bases to trimming and J lost 3 bases, with 11 bases between them. The CDR3 DNA reads TGCGCCAGCAGCCAAGAGGTTGGCCGCTACACTGAAGCTTTCTTT. Translated, it gives CASSQEVGRYTEAFF.

This clonotype was observed many times. The chain employs TRBV5-1 and TRBJ2-3; 10 bases are a match to TRBD1. V was pared by 4 bases and J by 3 bases, with 2 bases of the junction left unmatched. Germline V gene sequence: CDR1 SGHRS, CDR2 YFSETQ. This CDR3 comprises 14 residues. The CDR3 loop reads CASSPGQGTDTQYF. The CDR3 DNA follows: TGCGCCAGCAGCCCGGGACAGGGGACAGATACGCAGTATTTT.

In this sample, this clonotype turned up a few times. V and J are TRBV7-2 and TRBJ2-7, with D uncertain. Germline values: CDR1 SGHTA, CDR2 FQGNSA. CDR3 size: 11 residues. Trimming shortened V by 5 bases and J by 7 bases, and 9 bases separated the two germline ends. The CDR3 spells CASSPGWEQYF. DNA for the CDR3: TGTGCCAGCAGCCCCGGCTGGGAGCAGTACTTC.

The chain is built from TRBV5-1 and TRBJ2-2, with 14 positions matching TRBD2. Germline V CDR1 and CDR2: SGHRS, YFSETQ. This CDR3 has 17 amino acids. V trimming: 4 bases; J trimming: 6 bases; junction bases outside the gene matches: 8. CDR3 sequence reads: CASSRLAGGPAAGELFF. The CDR3 nucleotides read TGCGCCAGCAGCCGACTAGCGGGGGGGCCCGCCGCCGGGGAGCTGTTTTTT.

In its sample, this clonotype was seen a few times. This chain links TRBV6-2 or TRBV6-3 with TRBJ1-5, with D perhaps TRBD1 (5 bases). This CDR3 has 20 amino acids. Between the trimmed V and J ends, which lost 0 bases and 0 bases, there was a span of 21 bases. Germline CDR1 reads MNHEY; CDR2 reads SVGEGT. The CDR3 protein is CASSYSVGRAAPFSNQPQHF. The CDR3 DNA reads TGTGCCAGCAGTTACTCCGTTGGCAGGGCGGCTCCTTTTAGCAATCAGCCCCAGCATTTT.

The DNA for the CDR3 is TGTGCCAGCACCCAGGGCCCGTACAATGAGCAGTTCTTC. Its translation: CASTQGPYNEQFF. The chain joins TRBV6-2 or TRBV6-3 to TRBJ2-1; possible D gene TRBD1, 5 bases. The V gene lost 7 bases and the J gene lost 4 bases, with 11 bases spanning the gap. CDR1 MNHEY and CDR2 SVGEGT come from the germline V gene. This CDR3 region has 13 residues.

This clonotype was detected a few times. This chain connects TRBV7-9 to TRBJ2-1; D may be TRBD1 (6 bases). The germline V gene has CDR1 SEHNR and CDR2 FQNEAQ (reference sequence). The CDR3 has 13 amino acids. V shed 7 bases and J shed 2 bases, with 9 bases lying between them. The CDR3 is CASTNRAYNEQFF. The CDR3, as DNA: TGTGCCAGCACCAACAGGGCCTACAATGAGCAGTTCTTC.

The sample holds a few counts of this clonotype. The genes are TRBV28 and TRBJ2-1; D may be TRBD1 (6 bases). The CDR3 runs to 14 residues. The germline V gene encodes CDR1 MDHEN and CDR2 SYDVKM. Trimming took off 1 base at V and 5 bases at J, with 9 bases between the two ends. The DNA of the CDR3 is TGTGCCAGCAGTTTATATGGGACAAACAATGAGCAGTTCTTC. Translation: CASSLYGTNNEQFF. Full variable domain (missing parts from reference TRBV28 and TRBJ2-1): DVKVTQSSRYLVKRTGEKVFLECVQDMDHENMFWYRQDPGLGLRLIYFSYDVKMKEKGDIPEGYSVSREKKERFSLILESASTNQTSMYLCASSLYGTNNEQFFGPGTRLTVL.

This clonotype was seen a few times. The genes are TRBV12-3 or TRBV12-4 and TRBJ2-5; 14 nucleotides line up with TRBD2. CDR3 length: 17 amino acids. V lost 3 bases, J lost 5 bases, and 8 bases stayed unmatched. The CDR3 region has the DNA TGTGCCAGCAGTTTGGGGACTAGCGGGAGTGTTCCGGAGACCCAGTACTTC. Amino acid sequence: CASSLGTSGSVPETQYF.

The rearrangement joins TRBV2 to TRBJ1-4; D is unresolved. V was clipped by 3 bases and J by 5 bases, with 16 bases between them. The germline gives CDR1 SNHLY, CDR2 FYNNEI. The length of the CDR3 is 16 residues. Here the CDR3 reads CASSDKKHLGNEKLFF. CDR3 nucleotide sequence: TGTGCCAGCAGTGACAAAAAACACCTCGGGAATGAAAAACTGTTTTTT.

This clonotype occurred many times. This chain connects TRBV5-1 to TRBJ2-3; 9 bases line up with TRBD1. Looked up from germline, CDR1 is SGHRS and CDR2 is YFSETQ. The CDR3 covers 16 residues. Losses at the gene ends were 9 bases for V and 4 bases for J; bases not matched to a gene: 15. The CDR3 nucleotides read TGCGCCAACACACCTGGGCTGGACAGGGGAGCAGATACGCAGTATTTT. Its protein is CANTPGLDRGADTQYF.

V gene TRBV7-9 combines with J gene TRBJ2-1; TRBD1 agrees at 7 bases. The CDR3 contains 14 residues. Germline CDR1 reads SEHNR; CDR2 reads FQNEAQ (reference sequence). The J segment lost 4 bases and the V segment lost 5 bases, leaving 5 bases of the junction unmatched. The CDR3 coding sequence is TGTGCCAGCAGCCCGAAGGGGGCATACAATGAGCAGTTCTTC. Translation: CASSPKGAYNEQFF.

This clonotype appeared a few times. V gene TRBV19 combines with J gene TRBJ2-5; 7 nucleotides agree with TRBD1. After removal of 9 bases from V and 5 bases from J, the junction contained 9 bases not matched to a gene. This CDR3 region has 13 residues. Germline V CDR1 and CDR2: LNHDA, SQIVND (reference sequence). The chain's CDR3 is CASSQTGMETQYF. The CDR3, as DNA: TGTGCCAGCTCTCAGACAGGGATGGAGACCCAGTACTTC.

This clonotype showed up just a few times. V usage is TRBV7-2 and J usage is TRBJ2-7; tentative D call: TRBD1 (5 bases). The CDR3 contains 15 residues. CDR1 and CDR2 from the germline V gene are SGHTA and FQGNSA. Trimming left V 5 bases short and J 0 bases short, with 14 bases between. The CDR3 region is CASSPSWGPSYEQYF. CDR3 in DNA: TGTGCCAGCAGCCCTAGTTGGGGCCCCTCCTACGAGCAGTACTTC.

There are a few counts of this clonotype. The chain links TRBV7-9 to TRBJ2-5, with 10 bases that match TRBD2. Germline V gene data show CDR1 as SEHNR and CDR2 as FQNEAQ (reference sequence). This CDR3 is 14 amino acids long. V lost 4 bases to trimming and J lost 5 bases; unmatched junction nucleotides: 4. CDR3 bases: TGTGCCAGCAGCTCAGCGGGAGGGGTGGAGACCCAGTACTTC. Amino acids: CASSSAGGVETQYF.

This clonotype has more than one count but fewer than ten. This rearrangement joins TRBV5-5 to TRBJ2-7, with 8 bases fitting TRBD1. Losses at the gene ends were 1 base for V and 3 bases for J; bases not matched to a gene: 6. Germline values: CDR1 SGHKS, CDR2 YYEKEE (reference sequence). This CDR3 has 15 amino acids. CDR3: CASSLLGTGYYEQYF. The CDR3 region has the DNA TGTGCCAGCAGCTTGCTCGGGACAGGTTACTACGAGCAGTACTTC.

This clonotype showed up just a few times. The chain combines TRBV5-1 with TRBJ2-3; D is tentatively TRBD1 or TRBD2 (5 bases each). CDR3 size: 16 residues. Trimming removed 2 bases at V and 2 bases at J, with 15 bases between. CDR1 and CDR2 (germline): SGHRS, YFSETQ. The CDR3 bases are TGCGCCAGCAGCTTCCGGGGCAAAATAGACACAGATACGCAGTATTTT. It encodes CASSFRGKIDTDTQYF.

This rearrangement joins TRBV20-1 to TRBJ2-4; unclear D gene. Germline V gene data show CDR1 as DFQATT and CDR2 as SNEGSKA (reference sequence). The V end lost 1 base, the J end lost 6 bases, and 10 bases lay between the germline ends. This CDR3 has 13 amino acids. CDR3 sequence (DNA): TGCAGTGCTAGAGCCCCCACGCGAAACATTCAGTACTTC. It yields the protein CSARAPTRNIQYF.

This chain connects TRBV4-3 to TRBJ2-3; the match to TRBD2 covers 13 bases. Germline lookup yields CDR1 LGHNA and CDR2 YSLEER. With 0 bases clipped from V and 3 bases from J, the junction kept 3 bases outside the gene matches. The CDR3 runs to 17 residues. The CDR3 sequence is CASSQDRTSGSTDTQYF. Here the CDR3 DNA reads TGCGCCAGCAGCCAAGATCGGACTAGCGGGAGTACAGATACGCAGTATTTT.

The rearrangement uses TRBV12-3 or TRBV12-4 and TRBJ2-1; TRBD2 matches 8 bases. This CDR3 has 15 residues. The ends lost 2 bases at V and 10 bases at J; junction bases unmatched: 10. CDR3 amino acids: CASSLRLAGVREQFF. The CDR3 bases are TGTGCCAGCAGTTTACGGCTAGCGGGTGTGCGGGAGCAGTTCTTC.

The chain employs TRBV20-1 and TRBJ2-7, with TRBD2 matching 9 bases. J was trimmed by 4 bases and V by 6 bases; bases with no gene match: 7. CDR1 is DFQATT and CDR2 is SNEGSKA in the germline V gene (reference sequence). CDR3 length: 13 amino acids. CDR3 in DNA: TGCAGTGCGCCGACTAGCGGTAATTACGAGCAGTACTTC. It codes for CSAPTSGNYEQYF.